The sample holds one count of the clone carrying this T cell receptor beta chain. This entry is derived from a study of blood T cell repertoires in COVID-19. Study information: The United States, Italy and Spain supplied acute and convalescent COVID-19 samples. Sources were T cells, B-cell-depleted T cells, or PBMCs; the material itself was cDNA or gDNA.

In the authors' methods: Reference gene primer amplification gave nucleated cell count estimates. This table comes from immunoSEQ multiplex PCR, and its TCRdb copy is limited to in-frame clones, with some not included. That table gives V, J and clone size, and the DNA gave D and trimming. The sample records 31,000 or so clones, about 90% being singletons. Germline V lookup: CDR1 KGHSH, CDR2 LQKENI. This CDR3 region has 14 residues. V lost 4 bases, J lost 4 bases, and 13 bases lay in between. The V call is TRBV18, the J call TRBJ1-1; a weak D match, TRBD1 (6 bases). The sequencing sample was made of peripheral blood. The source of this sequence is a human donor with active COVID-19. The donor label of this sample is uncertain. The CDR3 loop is CASSQLGQTTEAFF. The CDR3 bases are TGTGCCAGCTCACAGCTTGGACAGACCACTGAAGCTTTCTTT.